The TCR beta chain under discussion was sequenced for a study of OX40 agonist ivuxolimab in advanced cancers. Generated by immunoSEQ multiplex PCR, the TCRdb table keeps only in-frame clones and is missing some. The sample yields roughly 74,000 clones, around 92% seen once. CDR3 length: 14 residues. CDR1 is SGHRS and CDR2 is YFSETQ in the germline V gene. The V gene lost 5 bases and the J gene lost 6 bases, with 18 bases spanning the gap. The clonotype comes from an adult with an advanced solid tumor such as melanoma, head and neck, liver or kidney cancer. The chain is built from TRBV5-1 and TRBJ2-7; possibly TRBD1 or TRBD2 for D (5 bases each). This material consisted of CD4+ or CD8+ T cells sorted from blood, taken in a trial of the OX40 agonist ivuxolimab. This CDR3 is CASSSGTLLGEQYF. The CDR3 DNA sequence: TGCGCCAGCAGTTCAGGGACGTTGCTGGGCGAGCAGTACTTC.